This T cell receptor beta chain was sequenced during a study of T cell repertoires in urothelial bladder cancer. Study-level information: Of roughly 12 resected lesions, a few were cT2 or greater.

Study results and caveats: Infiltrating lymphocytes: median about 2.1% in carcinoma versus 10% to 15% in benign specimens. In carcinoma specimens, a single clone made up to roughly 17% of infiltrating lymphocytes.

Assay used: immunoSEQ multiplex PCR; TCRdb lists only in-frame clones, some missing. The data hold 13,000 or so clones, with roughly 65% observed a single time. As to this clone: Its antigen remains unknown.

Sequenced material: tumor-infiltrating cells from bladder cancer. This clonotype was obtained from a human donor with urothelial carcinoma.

CDR3 bases: TGTGCCAGCAGTGAATCGGGGGATACGCAGTATTTT. It yields the protein CASSESGDTQYF. The genes are TRBV2 and TRBJ2-3; a possible D gene is TRBD2 (5 bases). Per the germline V gene, CDR1 is SNHLY and CDR2 is FYNNEI. Deletions cut 2 bases from V and 6 bases from J, with 6 bases between. The CDR3 covers 12 residues.